This entry lists 8 T cell receptor beta chains sequenced from one sample in a study of T cells in Graves' hyperthyroidism and ophthalmopathy. The investigators amplified TCR beta CDR3 regions from RNA transcripts. HTBI primers were employed in a first-round RT-PCR of the TCR CDR3. TCRdb reanalysed the multiplex PCR reads using MiXCR and keeps one entry per CDR3 protein. The sample gives around 350,000 distinct CDR3 sequences, 25% of which show up once; around 67% is in the top ten. Material: blood. The receptors originated from a man in his forties or fifties with Graves' hyperthyroidism.

CDR3 nucleotides: TGCGCCAGCAGCTTGGCAGGGCTAGCGGGGGGTTTTGATCTCAATGAGCAGTTCTTC. This translates into CASSLAGLAGGFDLNEQFF. This chain links TRBV5-1 with TRBJ2-1; 11 bases agree with TRBD2. Germline trimming cut 0 bases from V and 6 bases from J; bases unmatched to any gene: 14. The CDR3 runs to 19 residues. Looked up from germline, CDR1 is SGHRS and CDR2 is YFSETQ.

The rearrangement joins TRBV15 to TRBJ2-5, with D possibly matching TRBD1 (6 bases). Germline CDR1 LNHNV, CDR2 YYDKDF (reference sequence). The CDR3 length is 15 residues. V lost 3 bases and J lost 5, with 16 bases in between. The CDR3 loop reads CATSRLQGGRETQYF. CDR3 nucleotide sequence: TGTGCCACCAGCAGGCTACAGGGCGGGCGGGAGACCCAGTACTTC.

This chain links TRBV5-1 with TRBJ2-3; 7 positions match TRBD2. The V and J ends lost 1 base and 4 bases, in that order; junction bases with no gene match: 9. Germline V CDR1 and CDR2: SGHRS, YFSETQ. The CDR3 runs to 16 residues. CDR3 residues: CASSLWAGVDPDTQYF. The CDR3 nucleotides read TGCGCCAGCAGCTTGTGGGCGGGAGTAGACCCAGATACGCAGTATTTT.

This clonotype occurred many times. This rearrangement joins TRBV3-1 to TRBJ1-2, with D hard to call. Germline CDR1 is LGHDT and CDR2 is YNNKEL (reference sequence). This CDR3 is built from 13 residues. The ends were cut back, 5 bases at V and 7 bases at J, with 14 bases in the middle. CDR3 sequence (DNA): TGTGCCAGCAGCAACCAAGGACTCGGTGGCTACACCTTC. Translation gives CASSNQGLGGYTF.

The chain has TRBV30 and TRBJ2-7; the match to TRBD1 covers 7 bases. The trim removed 3 bases at V and 5 bases at J, leaving 7 bases unmatched. Germline V CDR1 and CDR2: GTSNPN, SVGIG (reference sequence). CDR3 length: 13 amino acids. The CDR3 protein is CAWRNRGTHEQYF. For the CDR3, the DNA is TGTGCCTGGAGGAACAGGGGCACCCACGAGCAGTACTTC.

The CDR3 DNA reads as TGTGCCTGGAGTGTAGGGTCGGACACAGATACGCAGTATTTT. Translation: CAWSVGSDTDTQYF. The rearrangement uses TRBV30 and TRBJ2-3, with D hard to call. CDR1 and CDR2 (germline): GTSNPN, SVGIG (reference sequence). V was pared by 0 bases and J by 2 bases, with 9 bases between. This CDR3 contains 14 residues.

The chain combines TRBV2 with TRBJ2-1, with D perhaps matching TRBD1 (5 bases). Trimming took 5 bases from V and 10 from J, leaving 15 bases between them. This CDR3 comprises 13 residues. CDR1 and CDR2 (germline): SNHLY, FYNNEI. The CDR3 bases are TGTGCCAGCAGTTTAAGGGGCCCGACAGAGCAGTTCTTC. This sequence encodes CASSLRGPTEQFF.

This clonotype has ten or more counts. The V call is TRBV6-1, the J call TRBJ1-1; D not certain. This CDR3 comprises 14 residues. Trimming removed 5 bases from V and 0 bases from J, with 10 bases in between. CDR1 MNHNS and CDR2 SASEGT come from the germline V gene. The CDR3 spells CASSSGYMNTEAFF. CDR3 DNA sequence: TGTGCCAGCAGTTCTGGTTACATGAACACTGAAGCTTTCTTT.